This TCR beta chain is drawn from a study of HIV-infected patients and healthy controls. The V gene lost 4 bases and the J gene lost 4 bases, with 9 bases spanning the gap. Germline V CDR1 and CDR2: LGHNA, YNFKEQ. The length of the CDR3 is 13 residues. cDNA was made from around 0.45 ug RNA using alpha and beta constant primers. Alpha and beta chain libraries were made separately by chain-specific third strand synthesis with multiplexing indices. One entry per CDR3 protein results from TCRdb running MiXCR on the 5' RACE reads. The sample carries more than 550 distinct CDR3 sequences, approximately 72% recorded once. Whole blood was used without fractionation, so all unsorted peripheral T cells were included. RNA came from 2.5 to 3 ml of peripheral blood. Remarks on this clonotype: This beta chain appears as a stray read in a library generated for alpha chains; its size is not informative.

This receptor was identified in an adult with HIV infection. Source: blood, taken before antiretroviral therapy. This chain uses TRBV4-2 with TRBJ2-3, with D unresolved. The CDR3 region is CASSRPGPDTQYF. The CDR3 region has the DNA TGTGCCAGCAGCCGCCCGGGCCCAGATACGCAGTATTTT.